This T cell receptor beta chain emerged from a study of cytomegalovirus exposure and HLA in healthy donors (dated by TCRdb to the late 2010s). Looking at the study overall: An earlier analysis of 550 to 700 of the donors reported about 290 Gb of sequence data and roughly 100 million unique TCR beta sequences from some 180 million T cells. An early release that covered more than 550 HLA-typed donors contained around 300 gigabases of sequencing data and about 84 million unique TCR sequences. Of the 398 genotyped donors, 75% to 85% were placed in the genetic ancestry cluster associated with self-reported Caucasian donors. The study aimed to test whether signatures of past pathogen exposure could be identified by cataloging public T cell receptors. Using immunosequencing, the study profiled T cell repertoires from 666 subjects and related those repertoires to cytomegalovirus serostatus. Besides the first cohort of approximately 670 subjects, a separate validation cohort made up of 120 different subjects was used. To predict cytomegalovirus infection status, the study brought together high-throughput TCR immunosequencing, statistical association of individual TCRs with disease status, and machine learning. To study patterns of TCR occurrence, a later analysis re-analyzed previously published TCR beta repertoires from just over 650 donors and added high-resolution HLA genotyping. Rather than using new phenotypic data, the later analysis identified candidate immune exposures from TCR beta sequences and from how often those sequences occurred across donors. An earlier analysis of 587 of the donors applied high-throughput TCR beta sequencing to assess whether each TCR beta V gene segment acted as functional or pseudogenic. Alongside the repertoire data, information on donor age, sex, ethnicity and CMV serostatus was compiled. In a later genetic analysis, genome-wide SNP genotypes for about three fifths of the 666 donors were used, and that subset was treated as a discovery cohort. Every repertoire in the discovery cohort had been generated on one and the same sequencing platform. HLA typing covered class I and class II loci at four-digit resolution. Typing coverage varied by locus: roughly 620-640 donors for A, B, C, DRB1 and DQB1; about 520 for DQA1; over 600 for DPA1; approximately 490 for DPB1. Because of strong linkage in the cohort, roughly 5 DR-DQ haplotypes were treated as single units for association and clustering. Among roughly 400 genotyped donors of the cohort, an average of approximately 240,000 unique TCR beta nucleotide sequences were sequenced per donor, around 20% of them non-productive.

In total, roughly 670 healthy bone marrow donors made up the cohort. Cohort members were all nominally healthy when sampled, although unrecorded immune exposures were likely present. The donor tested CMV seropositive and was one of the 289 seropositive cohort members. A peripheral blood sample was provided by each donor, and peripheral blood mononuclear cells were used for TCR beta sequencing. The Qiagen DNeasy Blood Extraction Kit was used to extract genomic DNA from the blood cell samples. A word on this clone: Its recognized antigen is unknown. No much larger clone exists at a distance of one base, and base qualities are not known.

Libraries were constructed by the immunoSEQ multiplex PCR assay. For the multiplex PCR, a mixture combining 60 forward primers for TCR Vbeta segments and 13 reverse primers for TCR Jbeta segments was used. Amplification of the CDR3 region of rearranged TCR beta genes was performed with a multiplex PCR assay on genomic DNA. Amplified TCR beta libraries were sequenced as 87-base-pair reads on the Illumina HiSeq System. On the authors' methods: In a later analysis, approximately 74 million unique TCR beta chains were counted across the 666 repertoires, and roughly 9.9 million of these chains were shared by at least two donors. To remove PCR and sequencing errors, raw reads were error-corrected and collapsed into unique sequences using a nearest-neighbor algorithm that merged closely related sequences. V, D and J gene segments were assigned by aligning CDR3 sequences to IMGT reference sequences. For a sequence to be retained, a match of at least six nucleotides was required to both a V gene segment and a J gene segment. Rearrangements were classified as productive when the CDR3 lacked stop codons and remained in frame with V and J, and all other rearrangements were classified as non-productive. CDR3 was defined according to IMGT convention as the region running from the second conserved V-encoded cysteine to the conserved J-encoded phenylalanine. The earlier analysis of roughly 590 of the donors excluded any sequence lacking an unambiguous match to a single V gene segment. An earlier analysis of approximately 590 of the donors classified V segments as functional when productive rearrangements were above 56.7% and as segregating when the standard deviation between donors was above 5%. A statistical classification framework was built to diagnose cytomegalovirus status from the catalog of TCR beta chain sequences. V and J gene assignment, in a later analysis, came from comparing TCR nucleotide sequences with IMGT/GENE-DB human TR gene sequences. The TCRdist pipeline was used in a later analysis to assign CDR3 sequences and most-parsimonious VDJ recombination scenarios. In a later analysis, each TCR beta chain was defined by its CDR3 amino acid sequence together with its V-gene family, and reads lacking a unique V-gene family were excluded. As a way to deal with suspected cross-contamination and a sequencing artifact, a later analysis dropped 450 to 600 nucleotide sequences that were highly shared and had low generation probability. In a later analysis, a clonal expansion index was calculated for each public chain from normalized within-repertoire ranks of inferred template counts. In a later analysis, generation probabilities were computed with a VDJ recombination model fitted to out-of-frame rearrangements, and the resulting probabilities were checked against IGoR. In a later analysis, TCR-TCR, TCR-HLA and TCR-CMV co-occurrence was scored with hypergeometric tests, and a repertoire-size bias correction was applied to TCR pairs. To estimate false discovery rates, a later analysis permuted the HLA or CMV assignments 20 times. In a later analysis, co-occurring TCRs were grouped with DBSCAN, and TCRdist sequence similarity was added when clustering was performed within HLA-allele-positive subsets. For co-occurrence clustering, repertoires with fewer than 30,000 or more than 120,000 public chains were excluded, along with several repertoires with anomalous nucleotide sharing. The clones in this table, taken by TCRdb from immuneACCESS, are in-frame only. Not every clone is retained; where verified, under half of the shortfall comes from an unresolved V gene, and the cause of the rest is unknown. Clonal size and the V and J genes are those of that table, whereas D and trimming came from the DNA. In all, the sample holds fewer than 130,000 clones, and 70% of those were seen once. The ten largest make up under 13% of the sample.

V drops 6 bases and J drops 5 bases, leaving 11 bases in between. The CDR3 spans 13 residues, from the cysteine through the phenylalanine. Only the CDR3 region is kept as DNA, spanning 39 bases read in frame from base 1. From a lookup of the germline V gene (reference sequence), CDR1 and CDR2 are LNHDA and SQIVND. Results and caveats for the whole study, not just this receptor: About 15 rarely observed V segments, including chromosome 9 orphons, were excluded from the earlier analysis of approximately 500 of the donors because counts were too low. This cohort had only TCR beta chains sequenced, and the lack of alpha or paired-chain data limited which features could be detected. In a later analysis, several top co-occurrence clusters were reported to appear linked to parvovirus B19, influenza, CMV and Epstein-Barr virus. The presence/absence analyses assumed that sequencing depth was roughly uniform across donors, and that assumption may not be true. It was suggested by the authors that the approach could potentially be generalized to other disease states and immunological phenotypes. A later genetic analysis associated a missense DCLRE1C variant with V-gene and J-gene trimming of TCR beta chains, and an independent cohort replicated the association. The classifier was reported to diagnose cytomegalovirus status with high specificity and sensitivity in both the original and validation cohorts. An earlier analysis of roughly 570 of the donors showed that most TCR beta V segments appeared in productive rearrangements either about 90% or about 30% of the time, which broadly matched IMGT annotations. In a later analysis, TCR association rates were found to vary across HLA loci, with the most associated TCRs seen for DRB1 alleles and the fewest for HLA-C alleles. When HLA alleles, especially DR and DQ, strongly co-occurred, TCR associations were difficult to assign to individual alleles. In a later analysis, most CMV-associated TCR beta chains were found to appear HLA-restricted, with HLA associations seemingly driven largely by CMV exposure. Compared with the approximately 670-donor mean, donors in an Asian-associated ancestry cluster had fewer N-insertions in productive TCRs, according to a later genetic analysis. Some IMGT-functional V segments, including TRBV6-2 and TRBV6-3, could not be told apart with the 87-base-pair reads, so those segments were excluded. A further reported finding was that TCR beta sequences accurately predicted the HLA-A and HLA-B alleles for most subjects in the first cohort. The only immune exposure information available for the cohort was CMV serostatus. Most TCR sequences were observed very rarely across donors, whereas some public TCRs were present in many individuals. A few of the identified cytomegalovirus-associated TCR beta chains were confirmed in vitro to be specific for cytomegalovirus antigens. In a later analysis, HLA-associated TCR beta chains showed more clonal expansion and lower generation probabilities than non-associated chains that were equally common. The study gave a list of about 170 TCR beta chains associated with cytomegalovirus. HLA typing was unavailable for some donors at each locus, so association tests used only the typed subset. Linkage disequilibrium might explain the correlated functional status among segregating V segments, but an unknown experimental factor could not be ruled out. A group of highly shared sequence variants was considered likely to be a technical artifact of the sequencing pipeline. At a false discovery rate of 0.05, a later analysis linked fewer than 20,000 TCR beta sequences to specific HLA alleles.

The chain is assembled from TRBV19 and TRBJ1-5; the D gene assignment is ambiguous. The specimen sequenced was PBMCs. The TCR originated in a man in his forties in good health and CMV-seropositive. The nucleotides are TGTGCCAGTAGGGGAGACCGTGATCAGCCCCAGCATTTT. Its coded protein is CASRGDRDQPQHF.